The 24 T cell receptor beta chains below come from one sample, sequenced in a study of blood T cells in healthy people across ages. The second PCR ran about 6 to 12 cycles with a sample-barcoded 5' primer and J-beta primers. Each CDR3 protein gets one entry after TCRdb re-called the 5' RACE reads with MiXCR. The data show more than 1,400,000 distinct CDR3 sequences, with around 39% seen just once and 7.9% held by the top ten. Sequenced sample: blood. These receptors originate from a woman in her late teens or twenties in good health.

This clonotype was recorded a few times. CDR3 sequence (DNA): TGTGCCAGCAGTTCCGGGCCTCACAATGAGCAGTTCTTC. The encoded protein is CASSSGPHNEQFF. J is TRBJ2-1 and V is TRBV12-3 or TRBV12-4, with D unresolved. This CDR3 has 13 amino acids. V shed 4 bases and J shed 5 bases, with 9 bases lying between them.

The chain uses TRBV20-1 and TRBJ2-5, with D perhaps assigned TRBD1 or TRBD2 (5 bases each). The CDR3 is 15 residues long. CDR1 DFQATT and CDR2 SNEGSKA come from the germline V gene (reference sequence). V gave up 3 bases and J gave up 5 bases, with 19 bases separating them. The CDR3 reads CSARGDGRRAETQYF. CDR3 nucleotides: TGCAGTGCTAGGGGGGATGGAAGACGGGCGGAGACCCAGTACTTC.

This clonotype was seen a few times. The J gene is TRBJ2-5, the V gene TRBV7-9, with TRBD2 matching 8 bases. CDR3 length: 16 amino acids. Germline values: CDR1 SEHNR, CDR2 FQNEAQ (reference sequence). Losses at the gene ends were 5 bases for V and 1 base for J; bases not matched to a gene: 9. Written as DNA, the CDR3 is TGTGCCAGCAGCCAAAGTCCGGGGGGGACCCAAGAGACCCAGTACTTC. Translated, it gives CASSQSPGGTQETQYF.

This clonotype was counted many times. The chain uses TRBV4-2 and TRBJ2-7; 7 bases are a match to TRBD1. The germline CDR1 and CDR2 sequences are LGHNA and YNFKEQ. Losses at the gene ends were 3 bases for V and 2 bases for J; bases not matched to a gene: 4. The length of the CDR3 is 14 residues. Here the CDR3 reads CASSHLTGAYEQYF. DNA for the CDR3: TGTGCCAGCAGCCACCTAACAGGGGCCTACGAGCAGTACTTC.

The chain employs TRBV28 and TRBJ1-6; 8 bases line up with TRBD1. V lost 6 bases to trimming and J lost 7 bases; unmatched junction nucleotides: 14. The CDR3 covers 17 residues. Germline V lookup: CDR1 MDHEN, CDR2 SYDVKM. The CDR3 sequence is CASSLSLTGDGNSPLHF. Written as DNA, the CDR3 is TGTGCCAGCAGCCTTTCCTTGACAGGGGACGGCAATTCACCCCTCCACTTT.

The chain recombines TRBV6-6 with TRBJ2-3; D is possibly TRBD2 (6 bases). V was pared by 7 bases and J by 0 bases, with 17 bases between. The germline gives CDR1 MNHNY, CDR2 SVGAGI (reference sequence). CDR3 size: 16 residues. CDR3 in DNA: TGTGCCAGCATATCCGCGTCGGGGACTAGCACAGATACGCAGTATTTT. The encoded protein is CASISASGTSTDTQYF.

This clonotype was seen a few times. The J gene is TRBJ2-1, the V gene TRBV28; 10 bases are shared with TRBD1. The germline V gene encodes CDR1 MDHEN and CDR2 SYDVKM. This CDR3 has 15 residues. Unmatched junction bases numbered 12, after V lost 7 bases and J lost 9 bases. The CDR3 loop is CASTRQTGGKGEQFF. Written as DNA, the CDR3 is TGTGCCAGCACCCGCCAGACAGGGGGCAAGGGTGAGCAGTTCTTC.

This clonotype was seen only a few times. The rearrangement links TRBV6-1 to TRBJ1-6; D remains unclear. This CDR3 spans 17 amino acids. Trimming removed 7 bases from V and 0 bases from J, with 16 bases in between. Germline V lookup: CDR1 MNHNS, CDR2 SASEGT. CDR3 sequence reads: CASTTSRQSSYNSPLHF. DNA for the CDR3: TGTGCCAGCACCACTAGCAGGCAAAGCTCCTATAATTCACCCCTCCACTTT.

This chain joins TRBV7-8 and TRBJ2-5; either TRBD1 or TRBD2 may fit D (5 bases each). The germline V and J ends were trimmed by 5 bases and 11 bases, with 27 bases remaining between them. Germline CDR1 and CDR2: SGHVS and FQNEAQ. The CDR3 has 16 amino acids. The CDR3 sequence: CASSPRDLLSYNEQYF. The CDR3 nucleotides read TGTGCCAGCAGCCCCCGGGACCTCTTATCCTACAATGAGCAGTACTTC.

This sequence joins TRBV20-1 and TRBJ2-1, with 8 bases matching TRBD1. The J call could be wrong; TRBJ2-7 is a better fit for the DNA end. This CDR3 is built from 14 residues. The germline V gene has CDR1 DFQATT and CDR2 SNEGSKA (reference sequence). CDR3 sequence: CSARDFDRGYEQYF. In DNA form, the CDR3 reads TGCAGTGCTAGAGATTTTGACAGGGGCTACGAGCAGTACTTC.

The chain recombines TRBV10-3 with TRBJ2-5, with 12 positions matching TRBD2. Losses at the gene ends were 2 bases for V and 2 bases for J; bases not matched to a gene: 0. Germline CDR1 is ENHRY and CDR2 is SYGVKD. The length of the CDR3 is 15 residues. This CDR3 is CAISETSGGQETQYF. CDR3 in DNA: TGTGCCATCAGTGAGACTAGCGGGGGGCAAGAGACCCAGTACTTC.

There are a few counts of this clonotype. CDR3 sequence: CSARVGTGTNYGYTF. CDR3 nucleotides: TGCAGTGCTAGGGTCGGGACAGGCACTAACTATGGCTACACCTTC. The chain employs TRBV20-1 and TRBJ1-2; TRBD1 matches 8 bases. This CDR3 has 15 residues. Germline CDR1 reads DFQATT; CDR2 reads SNEGSKA (reference sequence). V was clipped by 3 bases and J by 0 bases; unmatched bases: 6.

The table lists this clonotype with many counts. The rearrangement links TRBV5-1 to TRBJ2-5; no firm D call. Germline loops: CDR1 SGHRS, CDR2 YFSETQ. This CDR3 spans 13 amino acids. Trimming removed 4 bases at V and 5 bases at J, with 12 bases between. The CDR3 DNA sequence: TGCGCCAGCAGCCGGACCTCTGAGGAGACCCAGTACTTC. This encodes CASSRTSEETQYF.

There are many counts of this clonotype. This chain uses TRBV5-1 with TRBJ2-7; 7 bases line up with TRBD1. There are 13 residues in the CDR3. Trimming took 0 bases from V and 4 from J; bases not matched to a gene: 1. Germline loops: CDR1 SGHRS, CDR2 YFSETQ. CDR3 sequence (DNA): TGCGCCAGCAGCTTGGACAGGGGTTACGAGCAGTACTTC. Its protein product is CASSLDRGYEQYF.

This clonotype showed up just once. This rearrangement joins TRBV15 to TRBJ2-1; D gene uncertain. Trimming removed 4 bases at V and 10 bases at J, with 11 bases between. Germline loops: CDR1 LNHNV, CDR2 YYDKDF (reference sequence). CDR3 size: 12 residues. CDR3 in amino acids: CATSTHAREQFF. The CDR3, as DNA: TGTGCCACCAGCACCCACGCCCGGGAGCAGTTCTTC.

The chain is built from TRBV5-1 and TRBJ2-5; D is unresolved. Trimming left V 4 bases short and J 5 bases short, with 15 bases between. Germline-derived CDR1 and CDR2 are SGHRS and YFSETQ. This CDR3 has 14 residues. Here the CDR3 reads CASSNLDLEETQYF. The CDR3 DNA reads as TGCGCCAGCAGCAATCTCGATCTGGAGGAGACCCAGTACTTC.

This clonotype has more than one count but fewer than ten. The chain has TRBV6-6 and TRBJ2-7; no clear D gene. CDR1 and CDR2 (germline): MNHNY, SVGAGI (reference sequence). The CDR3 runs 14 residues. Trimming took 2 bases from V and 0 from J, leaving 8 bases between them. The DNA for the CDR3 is TGTGCCAGCAGTTACACATCTAACTCCTACGAGCAGTACTTC. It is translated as CASSYTSNSYEQYF.

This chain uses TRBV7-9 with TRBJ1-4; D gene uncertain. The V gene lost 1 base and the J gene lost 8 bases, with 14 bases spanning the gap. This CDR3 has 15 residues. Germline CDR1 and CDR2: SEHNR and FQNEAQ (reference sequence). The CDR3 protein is CASSLDGGGREKLFF. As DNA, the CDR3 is TGTGCCAGCAGCTTAGACGGCGGTGGACGAGAAAAACTGTTTTTT.

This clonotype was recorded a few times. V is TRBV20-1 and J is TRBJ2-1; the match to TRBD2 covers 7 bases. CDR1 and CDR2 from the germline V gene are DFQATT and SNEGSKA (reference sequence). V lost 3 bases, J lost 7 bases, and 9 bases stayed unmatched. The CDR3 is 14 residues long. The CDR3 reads CSASEGGPRNEQFF. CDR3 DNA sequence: TGCAGTGCTAGCGAGGGAGGGCCTCGTAATGAGCAGTTCTTC.

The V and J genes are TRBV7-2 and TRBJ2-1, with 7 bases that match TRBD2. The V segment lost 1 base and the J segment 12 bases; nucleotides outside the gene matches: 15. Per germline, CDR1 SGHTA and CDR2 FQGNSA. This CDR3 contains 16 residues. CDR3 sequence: CASSLVPSGGGSGQFF. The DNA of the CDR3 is TGTGCCAGCAGCTTAGTTCCTAGCGGAGGCGGTAGTGGGCAGTTCTTC.

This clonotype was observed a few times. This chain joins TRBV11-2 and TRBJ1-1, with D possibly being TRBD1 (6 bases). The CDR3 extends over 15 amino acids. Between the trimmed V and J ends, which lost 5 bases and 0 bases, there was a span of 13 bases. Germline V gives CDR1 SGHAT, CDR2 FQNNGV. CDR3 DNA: TGTGCCAGCAGCGCGCCGGGACACCTGAACACTGAAGCTTTCTTT. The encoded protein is CASSAPGHLNTEAFF. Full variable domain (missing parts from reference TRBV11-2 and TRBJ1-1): EAGVAQSPRYKIIEKRQSVAFWCNPISGHATLYWYQQILGQGPKLLIQFQNNGVVDDSQLPKDRFSAERLKGVDSTLKIQPAKLEDSAVYLCASSAPGHLNTEAFFGQGTRLTVV.

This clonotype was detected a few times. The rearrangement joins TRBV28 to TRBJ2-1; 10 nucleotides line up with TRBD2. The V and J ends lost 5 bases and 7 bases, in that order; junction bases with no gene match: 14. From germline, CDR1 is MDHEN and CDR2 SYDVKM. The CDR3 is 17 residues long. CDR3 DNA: TGTGCCAGCAGTACTCCGTGGAGGACTAGCGGCTCTAATGAGCAGTTCTTC. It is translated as CASSTPWRTSGSNEQFF.

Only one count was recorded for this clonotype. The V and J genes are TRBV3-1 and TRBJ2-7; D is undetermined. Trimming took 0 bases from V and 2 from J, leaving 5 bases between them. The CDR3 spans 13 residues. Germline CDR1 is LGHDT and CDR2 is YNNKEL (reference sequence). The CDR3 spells CASSQDTPYEQYF. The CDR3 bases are TGTGCCAGCAGCCAAGATACCCCCTACGAGCAGTACTTC.

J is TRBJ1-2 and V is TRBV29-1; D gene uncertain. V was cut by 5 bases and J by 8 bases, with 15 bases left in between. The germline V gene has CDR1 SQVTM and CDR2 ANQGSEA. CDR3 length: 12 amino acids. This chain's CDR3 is CSVLEGSRGYTF. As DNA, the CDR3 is TGCAGCGTTCTCGAGGGAAGTCGAGGCTACACCTTC.